The sequence of this T cell receptor beta chain was determined in a study of PD-1 blockade in classical Hodgkin lymphoma. General observations from the study: Diversity similar to that of newly diagnosed patients was seen at baseline in complete responders. Diminished baseline TCR diversity has been reported in newly diagnosed patients relative to healthy donors.

The time point here: cycle 4 day 1 (C4D1), after 6 weeks of nivolumab. Autologous stem cell transplantation was followed by relapse in every patient, and brentuximab vedotin exposure varied. Best overall response was complete response, partial response or progressive disease in these relapsed/refractory classical Hodgkin lymphoma patients. Here immunoSEQ multiplex PCR was the method, and the copy in TCRdb shows in-frame clones only, minus some. In the table there are 46,000 or so clones, 78% of which are singletons. The CDR3 is made up of 15 amino acids. Germline-derived CDR1 and CDR2 are SGHTA and FQGNSA. Trimming took 5 bases from V and 4 from J, leaving 17 bases between them. Note on this clone: Antigen unknown.

This TCR derives from a human donor with classical Hodgkin lymphoma. This sequence joins TRBV7-2 and TRBJ1-2; TRBD1 might be the D (5 bases). Sequencing used peripheral blood mononuclear cells (PBMCs), obtained before the fourth cycle of nivolumab. CDR3 region: CASSVPQVPGYGYTF. The CDR3 nucleotides read TGTGCCAGCAGCGTCCCACAGGTTCCAGGCTATGGCTACACCTTC.